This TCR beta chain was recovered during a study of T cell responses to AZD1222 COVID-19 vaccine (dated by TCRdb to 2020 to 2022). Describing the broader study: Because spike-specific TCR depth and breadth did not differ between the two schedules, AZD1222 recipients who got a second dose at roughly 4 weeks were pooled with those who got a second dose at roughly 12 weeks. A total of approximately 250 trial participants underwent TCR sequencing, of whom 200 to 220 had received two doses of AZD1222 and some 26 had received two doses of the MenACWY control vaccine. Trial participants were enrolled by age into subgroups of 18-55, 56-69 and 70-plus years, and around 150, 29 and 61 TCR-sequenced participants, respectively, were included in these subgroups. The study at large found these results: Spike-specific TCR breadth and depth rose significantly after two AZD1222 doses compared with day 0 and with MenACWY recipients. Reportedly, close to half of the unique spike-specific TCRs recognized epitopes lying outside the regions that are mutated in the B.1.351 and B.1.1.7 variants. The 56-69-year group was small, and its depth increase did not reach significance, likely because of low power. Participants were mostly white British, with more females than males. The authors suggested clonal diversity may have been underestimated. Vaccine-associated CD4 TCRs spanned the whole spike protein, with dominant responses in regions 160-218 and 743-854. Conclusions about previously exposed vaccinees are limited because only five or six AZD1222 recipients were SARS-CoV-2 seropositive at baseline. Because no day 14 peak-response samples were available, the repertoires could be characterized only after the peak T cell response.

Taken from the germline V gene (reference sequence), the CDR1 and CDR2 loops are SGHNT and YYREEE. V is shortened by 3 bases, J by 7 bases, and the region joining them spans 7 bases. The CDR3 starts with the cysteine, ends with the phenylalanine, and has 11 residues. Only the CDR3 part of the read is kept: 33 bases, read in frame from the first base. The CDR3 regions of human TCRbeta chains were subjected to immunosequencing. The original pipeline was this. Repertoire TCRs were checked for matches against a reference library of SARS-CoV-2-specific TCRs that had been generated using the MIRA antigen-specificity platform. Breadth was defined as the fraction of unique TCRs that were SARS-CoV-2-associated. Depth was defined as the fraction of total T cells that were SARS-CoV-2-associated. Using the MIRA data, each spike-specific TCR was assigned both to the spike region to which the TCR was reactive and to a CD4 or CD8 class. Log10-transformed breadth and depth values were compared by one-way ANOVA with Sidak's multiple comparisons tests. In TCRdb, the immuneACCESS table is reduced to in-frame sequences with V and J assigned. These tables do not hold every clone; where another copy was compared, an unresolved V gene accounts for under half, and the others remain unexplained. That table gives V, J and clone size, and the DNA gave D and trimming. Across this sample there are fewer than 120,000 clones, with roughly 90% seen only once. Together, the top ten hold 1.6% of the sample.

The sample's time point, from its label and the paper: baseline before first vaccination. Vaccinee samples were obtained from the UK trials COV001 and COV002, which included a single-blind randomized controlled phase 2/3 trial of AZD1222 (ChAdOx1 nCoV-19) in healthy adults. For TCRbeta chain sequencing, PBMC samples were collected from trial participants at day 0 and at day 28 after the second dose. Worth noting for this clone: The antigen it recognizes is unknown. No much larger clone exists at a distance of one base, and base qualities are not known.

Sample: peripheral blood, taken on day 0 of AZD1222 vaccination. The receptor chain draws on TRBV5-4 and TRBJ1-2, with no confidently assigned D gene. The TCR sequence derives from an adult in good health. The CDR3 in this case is CASSSSTGYTF. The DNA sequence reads TGTGCCAGCAGCTCATCTACTGGCTACACCTTC. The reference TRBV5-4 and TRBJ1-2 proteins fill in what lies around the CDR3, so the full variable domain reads ETGVTQSPTHLIKTRGQQVTLRCSSQSGHNTVSWYQQALGQGPQFIFQYYREEENGRGNFPPRFSGLQFPNYSSELNVNALELDDSALYLCASSSSTGYTFGSGTRLTVV.